This TCR beta chain was profiled in a study of CD8 T cells in Susac syndrome. The study's findings and limits: The authors acknowledged that their TCR sequencing and HLA analysis involved a relatively small number of individuals.

This CDR3 is built from 15 residues. Trimming stripped 4 bases from V and 6 bases from J, with 18 bases between. The germline CDR1 and CDR2 sequences are SGDLS and YYNGEE. The study sequenced TCR beta in blood CD8+ and CD4+ T cells. Controls matched for sex and age were healthy donors. Concerning this clonotype: The target antigen is unknown.

The RNA input was 0.5 to 1 ug, and it was reverse transcribed with random hexamers. An immunoSEQ multiplex PCR amplified TCR beta CDR3 over 54 Vbeta and 13 Jbeta. MiXCR was run by TCRdb on the immunoSEQ multiplex PCR reads, yielding one entry per CDR3 protein. The sample lists about 69,000 distinct CDR3 sequences, 95% occurring once. The TCR comes from a human donor in good health. This chain uses TRBV9 with TRBJ2-3, with D unclear. The sequenced material came from CD8+ T cells from PBMCs. This CDR3 is CASSSRASQRDTQYF. The CDR3, as DNA: TGTGCCAGCAGCTCCCGGGCCTCTCAAAGGGATACGCAGTATTTT.